This T cell receptor beta chain is from a study of blood T cell repertoires in COVID-19. Across the whole study: Specimens from acute and convalescent COVID-19 originated in the United States, Italy and Spain. The cDNA or gDNA used as material had been derived from T cells, B-cell-depleted T cells, or PBMCs.

Authors' processing steps: Amplification of reference gene primers was used by the study to estimate nucleated cell counts. This table comes from immunoSEQ multiplex PCR, and its TCRdb copy is limited to in-frame clones, with some not included. The V and J calls and clone size come from that table; D and trimming were worked out from the DNA. The data show almost 55,000 clones, with just over 90% seen just once and 7% to 9% held by the top ten. This clone has just one count. CDR3 length equals 15 residues. V dropped 4 bases and J dropped 2 bases, with 15 bases sitting between them. Germline values: CDR1 SGHKS, CDR2 YYEKEE (reference sequence).

Sequences were obtained from peripheral blood. The TCR was taken from a woman aged 35 to 49 with active COVID-19. This rearrangement joins TRBV5-5 to TRBJ1-1; D is uncertain. In DNA, the CDR3 is TGTGCCAGCAGCGTCGCGGGGAATGATAACACTGAAGCTTTCTTT. Protein sequence: CASSVAGNDNTEAFF. Complete variable domain (other parts from reference TRBV5-5 and TRBJ1-1): DAGVTQSPTHLIKTRGQQVTLRCSPISGHKSVSWYQQVLGQGPQFIFQYYEKEERGRGNFPDRFSARQFPNYSSELNVNALLLGDSALYLCASSVAGNDNTEAFFGQGTRLTVV.